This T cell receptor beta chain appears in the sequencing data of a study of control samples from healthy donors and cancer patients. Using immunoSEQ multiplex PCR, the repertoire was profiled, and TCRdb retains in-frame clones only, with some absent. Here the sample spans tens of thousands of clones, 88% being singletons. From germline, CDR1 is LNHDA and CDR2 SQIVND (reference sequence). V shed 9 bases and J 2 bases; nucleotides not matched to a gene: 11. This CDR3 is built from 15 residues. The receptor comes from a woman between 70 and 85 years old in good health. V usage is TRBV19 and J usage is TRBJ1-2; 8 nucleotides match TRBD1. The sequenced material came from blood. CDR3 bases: TGTGCCAGGGTGACAGGGGCGAACCTAAACTATGGCTACACCTTC. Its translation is CARVTGANLNYGYTF. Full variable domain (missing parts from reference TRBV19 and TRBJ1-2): DGGITQSPKYLFRKEGQNVTLSCEQNLNHDAMYWYRQDPGQGLRLIYYSQIVNDFQKGDIAEGYSVSREKKESFPLTVTSAQKNPTAFYLCARVTGANLNYGYTFGSGTRLTVV.